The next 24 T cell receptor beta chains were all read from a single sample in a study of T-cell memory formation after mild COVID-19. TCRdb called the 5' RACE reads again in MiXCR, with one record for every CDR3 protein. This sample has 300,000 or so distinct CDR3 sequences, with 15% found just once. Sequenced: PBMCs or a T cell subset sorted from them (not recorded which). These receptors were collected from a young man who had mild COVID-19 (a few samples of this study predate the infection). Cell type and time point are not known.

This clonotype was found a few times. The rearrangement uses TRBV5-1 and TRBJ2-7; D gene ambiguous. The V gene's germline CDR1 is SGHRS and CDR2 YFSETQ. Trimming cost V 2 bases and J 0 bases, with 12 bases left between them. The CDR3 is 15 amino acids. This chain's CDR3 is CASSFHEVGSYEQYF. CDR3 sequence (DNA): TGCGCCAGCAGCTTTCACGAGGTGGGCTCCTACGAGCAGTACTTC.

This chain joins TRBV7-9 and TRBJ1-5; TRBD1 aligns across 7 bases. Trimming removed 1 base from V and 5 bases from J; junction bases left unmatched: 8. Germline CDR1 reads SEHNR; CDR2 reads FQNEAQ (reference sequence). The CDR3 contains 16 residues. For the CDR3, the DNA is TGTGCCAGCAGCTTAGTAGACCGGGACAGATATCAGCCCCAGCATTTT. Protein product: CASSLVDRDRYQPQHF.

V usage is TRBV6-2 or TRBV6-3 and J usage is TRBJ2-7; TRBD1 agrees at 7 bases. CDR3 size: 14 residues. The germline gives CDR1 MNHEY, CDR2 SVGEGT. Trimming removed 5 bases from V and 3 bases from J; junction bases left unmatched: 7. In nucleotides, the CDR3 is TGTGCCAGCAGTCCGCGGACAGGCTTCTACGAGCAGTACGTC. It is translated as CASSPRTGFYEQYV.

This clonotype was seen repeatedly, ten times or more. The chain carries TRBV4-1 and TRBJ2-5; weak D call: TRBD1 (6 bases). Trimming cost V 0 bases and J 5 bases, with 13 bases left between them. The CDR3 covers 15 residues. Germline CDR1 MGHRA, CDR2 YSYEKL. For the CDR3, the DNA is TGCGCCAGCAGCCAAGACGGACGGACAGATGAGACCCAGTACTTC. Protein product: CASSQDGRTDETQYF.

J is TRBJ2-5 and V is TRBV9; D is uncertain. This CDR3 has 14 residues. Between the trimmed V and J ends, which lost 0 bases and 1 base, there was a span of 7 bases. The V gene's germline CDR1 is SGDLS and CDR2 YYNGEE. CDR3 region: CASSVEGRQETQYF. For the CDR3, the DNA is TGTGCCAGCAGCGTAGAAGGGCGCCAAGAGACCCAGTACTTC.

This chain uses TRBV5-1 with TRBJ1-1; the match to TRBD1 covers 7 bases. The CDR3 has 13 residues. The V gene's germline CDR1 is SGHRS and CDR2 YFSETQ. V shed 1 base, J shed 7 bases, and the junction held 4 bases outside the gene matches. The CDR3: CASSLRGQSEAFF. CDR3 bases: TGCGCCAGCAGCTTGAGGGGGCAGAGTGAAGCTTTCTTT.

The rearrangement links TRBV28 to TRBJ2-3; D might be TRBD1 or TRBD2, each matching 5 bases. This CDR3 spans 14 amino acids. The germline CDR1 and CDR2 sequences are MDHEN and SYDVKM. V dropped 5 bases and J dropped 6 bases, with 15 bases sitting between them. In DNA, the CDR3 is TGTGCCAGCAGTCCCGGGGCCCCCCGGGATACGCAGTATTTT. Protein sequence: CASSPGAPRDTQYF.

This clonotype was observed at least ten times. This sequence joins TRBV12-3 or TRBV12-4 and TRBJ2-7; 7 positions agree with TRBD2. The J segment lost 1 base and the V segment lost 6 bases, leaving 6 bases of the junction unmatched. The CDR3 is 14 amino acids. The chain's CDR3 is CASRGLVGSYEQYF. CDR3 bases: TGTGCCAGCAGAGGACTAGTGGGGTCCTACGAGCAGTACTTC.

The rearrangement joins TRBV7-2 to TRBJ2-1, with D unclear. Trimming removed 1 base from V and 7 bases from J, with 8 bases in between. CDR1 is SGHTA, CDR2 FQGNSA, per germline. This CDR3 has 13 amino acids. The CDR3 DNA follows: TGTGCCAGCAGCTTAGGGCTCCTTAATGAGCAGTTCTTC. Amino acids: CASSLGLLNEQFF.

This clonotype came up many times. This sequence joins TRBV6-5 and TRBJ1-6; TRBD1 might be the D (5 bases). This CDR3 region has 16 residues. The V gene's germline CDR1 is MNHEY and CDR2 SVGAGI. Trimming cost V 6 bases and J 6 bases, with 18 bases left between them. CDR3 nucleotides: TGTGCCAGCAGACACCGACCGGGACTGCCTAATTCACCCCTCCACTTT. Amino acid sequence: CASRHRPGLPNSPLHF.

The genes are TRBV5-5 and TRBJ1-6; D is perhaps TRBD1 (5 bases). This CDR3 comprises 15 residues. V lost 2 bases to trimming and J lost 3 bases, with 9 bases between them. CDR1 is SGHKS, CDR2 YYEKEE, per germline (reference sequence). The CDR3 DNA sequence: TGTGCCAGCAGCTTACAGGCCGGCTATAATTCACCCCTCCACTTT. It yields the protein CASSLQAGYNSPLHF.

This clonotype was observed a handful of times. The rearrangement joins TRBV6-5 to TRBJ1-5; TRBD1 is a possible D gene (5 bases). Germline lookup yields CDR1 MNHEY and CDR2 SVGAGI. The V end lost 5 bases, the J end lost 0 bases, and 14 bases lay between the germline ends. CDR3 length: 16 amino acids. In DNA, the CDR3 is TGTGCCAGCAGTCACGGGGGGGAGATTAGCAATCAGCCCCAGCATTTT. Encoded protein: CASSHGGEISNQPQHF.

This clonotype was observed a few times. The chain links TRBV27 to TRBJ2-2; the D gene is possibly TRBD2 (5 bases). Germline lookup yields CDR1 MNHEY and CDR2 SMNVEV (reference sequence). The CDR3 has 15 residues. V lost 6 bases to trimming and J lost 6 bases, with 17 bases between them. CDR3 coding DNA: TGTGCCAGCAGCTTCACCTCCGGGGTCGCCGGGGAGCTGTTTTTT. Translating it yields CASSFTSGVAGELFF.

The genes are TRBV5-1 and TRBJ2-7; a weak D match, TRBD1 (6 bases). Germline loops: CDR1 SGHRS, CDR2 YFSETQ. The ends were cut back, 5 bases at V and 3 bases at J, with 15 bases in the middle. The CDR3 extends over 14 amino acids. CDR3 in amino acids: CASSRDPDSYEQYF. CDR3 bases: TGCGCCAGCAGTCGAGACCCGGACAGCTACGAGCAGTACTTC.

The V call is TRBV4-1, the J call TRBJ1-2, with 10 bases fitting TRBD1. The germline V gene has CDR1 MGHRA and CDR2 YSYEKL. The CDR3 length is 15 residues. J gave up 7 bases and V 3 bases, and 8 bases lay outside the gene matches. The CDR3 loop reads CASSQVTTGGSGYTF. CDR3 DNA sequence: TGCGCCAGCAGCCAGGTTACGACAGGGGGCTCTGGCTACACCTTC.

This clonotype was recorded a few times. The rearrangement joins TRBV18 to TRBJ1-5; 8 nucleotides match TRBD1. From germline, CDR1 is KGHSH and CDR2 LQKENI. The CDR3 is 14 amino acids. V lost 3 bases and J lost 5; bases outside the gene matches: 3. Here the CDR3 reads CASSPDRDYQPQHF. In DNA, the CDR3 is TGTGCCAGCTCACCGGACAGGGACTATCAGCCCCAGCATTTT. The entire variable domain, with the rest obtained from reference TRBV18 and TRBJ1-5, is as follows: NAGVMQNPRHLVRRRGQEARLRCSPMKGHSHVYWYRQLPEEGLKFMVYLQKENIIDESGMPKERFSAEFPKEGPSILRIQQVVRGDSAAYFCASSPDRDYQPQHFGDGTRLSIL.

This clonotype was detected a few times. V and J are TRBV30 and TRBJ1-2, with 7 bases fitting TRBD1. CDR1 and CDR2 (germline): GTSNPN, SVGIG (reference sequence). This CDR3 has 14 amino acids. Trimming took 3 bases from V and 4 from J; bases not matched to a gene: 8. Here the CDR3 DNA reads TGTGCCTGGAGGACCCCAGGGGGTTTCTATGGCTACACCTTC. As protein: CAWRTPGGFYGYTF.

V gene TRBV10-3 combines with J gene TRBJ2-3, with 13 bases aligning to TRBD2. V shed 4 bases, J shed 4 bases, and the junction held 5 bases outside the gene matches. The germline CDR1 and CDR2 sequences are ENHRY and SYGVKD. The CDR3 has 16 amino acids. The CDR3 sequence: CAISGYGLAGADTQYF. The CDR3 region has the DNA TGTGCCATCAGTGGATACGGACTAGCGGGGGCAGATACGCAGTATTTT.

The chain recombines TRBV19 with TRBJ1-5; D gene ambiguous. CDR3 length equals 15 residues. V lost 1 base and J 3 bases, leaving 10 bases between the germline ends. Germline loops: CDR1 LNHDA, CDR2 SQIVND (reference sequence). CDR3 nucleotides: TGTGCCAGTAGTATAGTTGGCAGGAACAATCAGCCCCAGCATTTT. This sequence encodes CASSIVGRNNQPQHF.

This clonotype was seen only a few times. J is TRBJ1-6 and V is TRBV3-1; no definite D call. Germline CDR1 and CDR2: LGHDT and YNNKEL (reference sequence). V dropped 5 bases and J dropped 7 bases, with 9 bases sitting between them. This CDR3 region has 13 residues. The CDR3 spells CASSGGRNSPLHF. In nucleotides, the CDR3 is TGTGCCAGCAGCGGCGGGAGGAATTCACCCCTCCACTTT. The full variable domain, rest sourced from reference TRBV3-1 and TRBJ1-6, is DTAVSQTPKYLVTQMGNDKSIKCEQNLGHDTMYWYKQDSKKFLKIMFSYNNKELIINETVPNRFSPKSPDKAHLNLHINSLELGDSAVYFCASSGGRNSPLHFGNGTRLTVT.

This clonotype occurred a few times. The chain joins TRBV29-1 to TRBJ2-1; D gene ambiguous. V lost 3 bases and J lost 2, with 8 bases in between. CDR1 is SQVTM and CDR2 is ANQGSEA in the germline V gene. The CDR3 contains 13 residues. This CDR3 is CSVEYLPYNEQFF. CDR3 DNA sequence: TGCAGCGTTGAGTACTTACCCTACAATGAGCAGTTCTTC.

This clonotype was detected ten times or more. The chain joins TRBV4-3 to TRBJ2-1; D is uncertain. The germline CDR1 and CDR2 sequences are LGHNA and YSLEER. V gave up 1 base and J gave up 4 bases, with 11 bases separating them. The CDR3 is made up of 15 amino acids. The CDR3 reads CASSQGRNAYNEQFF. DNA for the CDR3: TGCGCCAGCAGCCAAGGCAGAAACGCATACAATGAGCAGTTCTTC.

CDR3 sequence reads: CASSLDRVKDTQYF. The CDR3 DNA sequence: TGTGCCAGCAGCCTGGACAGGGTCAAAGATACGCAGTATTTT. J is TRBJ2-3 and V is TRBV6-5; TRBD1 matches 8 bases. The CDR3 consists of 14 residues. V trimming: 6 bases; J trimming: 5 bases; junction bases outside the gene matches: 7. The V gene's germline CDR1 is MNHEY and CDR2 SVGAGI.

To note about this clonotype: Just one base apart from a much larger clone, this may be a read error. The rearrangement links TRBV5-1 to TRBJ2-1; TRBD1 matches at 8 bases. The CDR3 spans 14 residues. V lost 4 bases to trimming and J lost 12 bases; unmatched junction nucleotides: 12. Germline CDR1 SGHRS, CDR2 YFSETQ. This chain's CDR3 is CASSAVDRVRGQFF. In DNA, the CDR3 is TGCGCCAGCAGCGCCGTGGACAGGGTAAGGGGGCAGTTCTTC.